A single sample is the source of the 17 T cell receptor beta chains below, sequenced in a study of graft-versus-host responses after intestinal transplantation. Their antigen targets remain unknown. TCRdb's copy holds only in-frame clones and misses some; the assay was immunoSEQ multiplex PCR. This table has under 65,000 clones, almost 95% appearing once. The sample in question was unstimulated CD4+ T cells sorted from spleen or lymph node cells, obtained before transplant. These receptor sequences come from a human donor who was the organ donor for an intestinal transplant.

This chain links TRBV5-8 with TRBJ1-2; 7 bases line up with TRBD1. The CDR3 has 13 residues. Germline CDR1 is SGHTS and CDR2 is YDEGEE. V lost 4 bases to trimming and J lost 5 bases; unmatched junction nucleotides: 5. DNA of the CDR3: TGTGCCAGCAGCCGGACAGGTCCATATGGCTACACCTTC. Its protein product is CASSRTGPYGYTF.

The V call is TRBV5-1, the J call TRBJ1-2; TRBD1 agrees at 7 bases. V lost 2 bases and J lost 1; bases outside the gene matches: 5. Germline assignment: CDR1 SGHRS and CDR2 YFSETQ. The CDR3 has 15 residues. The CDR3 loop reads CASSFGGQINYGYTF. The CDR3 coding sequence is TGCGCCAGCAGCTTTGGGGGACAGATTAACTATGGCTACACCTTC.

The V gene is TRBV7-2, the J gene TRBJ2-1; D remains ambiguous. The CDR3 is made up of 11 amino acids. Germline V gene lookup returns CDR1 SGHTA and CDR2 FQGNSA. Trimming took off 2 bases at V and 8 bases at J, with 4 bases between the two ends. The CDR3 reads CASSLIYEQFF. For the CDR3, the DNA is TGTGCCAGCAGCTTAATATATGAGCAGTTCTTC.

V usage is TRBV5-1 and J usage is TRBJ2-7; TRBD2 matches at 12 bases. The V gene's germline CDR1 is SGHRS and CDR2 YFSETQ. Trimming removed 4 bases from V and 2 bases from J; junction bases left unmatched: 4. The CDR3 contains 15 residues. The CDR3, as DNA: TGCGCCAGCAGCCAGACTAGCGGGAGCCCCTACGAGCAGTACTTC. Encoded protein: CASSQTSGSPYEQYF.

The CDR3 here is CASSQGGVGNEQYF. CDR3 in DNA: TGTGCCAGCAGCCAAGGGGGGGTCGGCAACGAGCAGTACTTC. This chain connects TRBV4-2 to TRBJ2-7; TRBD2 is a possible D gene (6 bases). This CDR3 has 14 residues. CDR1 is LGHNA and CDR2 is YNFKEQ in the germline V gene. Trimming shortened V by 1 base and J by 5 bases, and 12 bases separated the two germline ends.

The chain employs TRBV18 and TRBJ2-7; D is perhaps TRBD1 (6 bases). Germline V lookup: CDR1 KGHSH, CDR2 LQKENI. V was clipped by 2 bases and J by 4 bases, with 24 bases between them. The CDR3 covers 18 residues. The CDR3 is CASSPSYGGITSNYEQYF. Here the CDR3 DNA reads TGTGCCAGCTCACCAAGTTATGGGGGCATTACGAGTAATTACGAGCAGTACTTC.

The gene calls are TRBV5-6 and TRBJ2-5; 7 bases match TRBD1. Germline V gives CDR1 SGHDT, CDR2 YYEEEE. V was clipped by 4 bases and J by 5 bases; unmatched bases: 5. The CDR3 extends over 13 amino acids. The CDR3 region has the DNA TGTGCCAGCAGCCCGAGCAGGGGGGAGACCCAGTACTTC. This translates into CASSPSRGETQYF.

The CDR3 here is CASRVTGGPADTQYF. CDR3 sequence (DNA): TGTGCCAGCAGAGTTACGGGGGGGCCGGCCGATACGCAGTATTTT. The genes are TRBV6-1 and TRBJ2-3, with 8 positions matching TRBD2. J was trimmed by 6 bases and V by 6 bases; bases with no gene match: 11. CDR1 is MNHNS, CDR2 SASEGT, per germline. This CDR3 region has 15 residues.

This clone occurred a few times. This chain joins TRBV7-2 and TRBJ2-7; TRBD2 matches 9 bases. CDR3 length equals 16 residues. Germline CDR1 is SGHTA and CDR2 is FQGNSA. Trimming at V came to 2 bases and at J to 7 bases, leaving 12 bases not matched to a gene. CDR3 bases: TGTGCCAGCAGCTTATTTGGCGCGGGGGGGTATTGGGAGCAGTACTTC. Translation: CASSLFGAGGYWEQYF.

CDR3 sequence: CASSPGGSYEQYF. In DNA form, the CDR3 reads TGCGCCAGCAGCCCCGGGGGCTCCTACGAGCAGTACTTC. This chain uses TRBV5-1 with TRBJ2-7; possibly TRBD2 for D (6 bases). Trimming cost V 4 bases and J 0 bases, with 8 bases left between them. CDR3 length: 13 amino acids. The germline V gene has CDR1 SGHRS and CDR2 YFSETQ.

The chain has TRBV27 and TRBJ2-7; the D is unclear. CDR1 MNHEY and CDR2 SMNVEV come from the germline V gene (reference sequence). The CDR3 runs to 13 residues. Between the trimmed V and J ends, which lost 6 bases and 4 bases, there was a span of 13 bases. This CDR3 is CASSTTSLYEQYF. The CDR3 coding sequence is TGTGCCAGCAGCACCACGAGTTTGTACGAGCAGTACTTC.

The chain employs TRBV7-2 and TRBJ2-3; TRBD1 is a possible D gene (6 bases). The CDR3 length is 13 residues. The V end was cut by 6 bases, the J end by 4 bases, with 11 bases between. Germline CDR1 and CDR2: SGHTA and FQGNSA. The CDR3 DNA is TGTGCCAGCAGTCCACAGGGCGCAGATACGCAGTATTTT. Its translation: CASSPQGADTQYF.

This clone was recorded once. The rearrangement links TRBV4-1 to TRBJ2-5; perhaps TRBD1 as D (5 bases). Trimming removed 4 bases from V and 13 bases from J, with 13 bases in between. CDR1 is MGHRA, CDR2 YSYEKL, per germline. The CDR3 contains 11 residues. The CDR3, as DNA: TGCGCCAGCAGCCCATTCAGGGTGCCGTACTTC. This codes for CASSPFRVPYF.

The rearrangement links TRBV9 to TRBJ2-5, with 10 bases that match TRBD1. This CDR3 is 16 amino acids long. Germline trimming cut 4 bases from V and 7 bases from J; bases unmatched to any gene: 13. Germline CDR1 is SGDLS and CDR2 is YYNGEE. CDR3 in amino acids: CASSPAPGTGVGTQYF. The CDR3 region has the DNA TGTGCCAGCAGCCCAGCACCCGGGACAGGGGTGGGGACCCAGTACTTC.

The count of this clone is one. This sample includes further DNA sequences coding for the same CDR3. The CDR3 DNA reads as TGCGCCAGCACTAGCGGGGGGGCCCCCTCCACGGATACGCAGTATTTT. This codes for CASTSGGAPSTDTQYF. This chain joins TRBV5-1 and TRBJ2-3; 12 nucleotides match TRBD2. V lost 6 bases and J lost 6; bases outside the gene matches: 11. Germline CDR1 and CDR2: SGHRS and YFSETQ. This CDR3 is 16 amino acids long.

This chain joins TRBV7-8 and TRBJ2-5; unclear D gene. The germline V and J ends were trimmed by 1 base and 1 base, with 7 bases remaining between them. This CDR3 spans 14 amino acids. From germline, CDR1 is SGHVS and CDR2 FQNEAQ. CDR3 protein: CASSLEQSQETQYF. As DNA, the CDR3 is TGTGCCAGCAGCTTAGAACAGTCCCAAGAGACCCAGTACTTC.

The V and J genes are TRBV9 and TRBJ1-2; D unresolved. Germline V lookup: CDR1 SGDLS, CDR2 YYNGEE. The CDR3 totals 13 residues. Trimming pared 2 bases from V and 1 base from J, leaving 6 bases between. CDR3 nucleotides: TGTGCCAGCAGCGTCCATATTAACTATGGCTACACCTTC. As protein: CASSVHINYGYTF.